Sequencing of this T cell receptor beta chain was carried out in a study of CD8+ T cells in alopecia areata. The study, taken as a whole, reports: Relative to mice, TCR sharing across patients was less clear, a difference possibly HLA-related. Sequencing of scalp samples also captures resident alphabeta T cells of normal skin.

The investigators collected lesional scalp punch biopsies and peripheral blood from alopecia areata patients. cDNA reverse transcribed from extracted RNA served as the sequencing template. TCRdb's copy holds only in-frame clones and misses some; the assay was immunoSEQ multiplex PCR. The data contain some 120,000 clones, 47% of them singletons. CDR3 size: 14 residues. Germline assignment: CDR1 GTSNPN and CDR2 SVGIG (reference sequence). Losses at the gene ends were 5 bases for V and 4 bases for J; bases not matched to a gene: 7. This clone was counted once. Its matching antigen is unknown. Sequencing was done on a sample of NKG2D-low CD8+ T cells sorted from blood. This chain uses TRBV30 with TRBJ2-1, with 8 bases fitting TRBD2. The clonotype comes from a human donor with alopecia areata. CDR3 region: CAWAGGAGYNEQFF. CDR3 nucleotide sequence: TGTGCCTGGGCCGGGGGGGCCGGTTACAATGAGCAGTTCTTC.